The T cell receptor (beta chain) described here comes from a study of cytomegalovirus exposure and HLA in healthy donors (dated by TCRdb to about 2017). Describing the broader study: According to an earlier analysis of several hundred of the donors, roughly 180 million T cells yielded 100 million or so unique TCR beta sequences and approximately 300 Gb of sequence data. Along with the roughly 610-subject first cohort, a separate validation cohort of over 90 different subjects was used. All discovery cohort repertoires had been generated on a single sequencing platform. Donor age, sex, ethnicity and CMV serostatus were compiled alongside the repertoire data. To decide whether each TCR beta V gene segment behaved as functional or pseudogenic, an earlier analysis of fewer than 750 of the donors relied on high-throughput TCR beta sequencing. The study aimed to test whether cataloging public T cell receptors could reveal signatures of past pathogen exposure. Typing coverage varied by locus: roughly 620-640 donors for A, B, C, DRB1 and DQB1; approximately 520 for DQA1; approximately 610 for DPA1; approximately 490 for DPB1. Around 320 gigabases of sequencing data and 78 million or so unique TCR sequences were included in an early release covering 500 to 750 HLA-typed donors. Rather than drawing on any new phenotypic data, the later analysis identified candidate immune exposures from TCR beta sequences and the way those sequences occurred across donors. Several DR-DQ haplotypes were handled as single units for association and clustering because linkage in the cohort was strong. The genetic ancestry cluster associated with self-reported Caucasian donors included over 80% of the roughly 360 genotyped donors. A later genetic analysis used genome-wide SNP genotypes for about 65% of the 666 donors, treating that subset as a discovery cohort. The study combined high-throughput TCR immunosequencing, statistical association of individual TCRs with disease status, and machine learning to predict cytomegalovirus infection status. A later analysis re-examined previously published TCR beta repertoires from roughly 650 donors and added high-resolution HLA genotyping to investigate patterns of TCR occurrence. Class I and class II HLA loci were covered by the typing at four-digit resolution. Among about 400 genotyped donors of the cohort, an average of approximately 200,000 unique TCR beta nucleotide sequences was sequenced per donor, of which 15% to 20% were non-productive. The T cell repertoires of 666 subjects were profiled by immunosequencing and related to cytomegalovirus serostatus.

The cohort consisted of approximately 690 healthy bone marrow donors. At the time of sampling, every cohort member was nominally healthy, though immune exposures that went unrecorded were likely present. The donor was CMV seropositive and was included in the group of 250 to 300 seropositive cohort members. Each donor provided a peripheral blood sample, and peripheral blood mononuclear cells were used for TCR beta sequencing. The Qiagen DNeasy Blood Extraction Kit was used to extract genomic DNA from the blood cell samples. The CDR3 contains 11 residues, cysteine and phenylalanine counted. Of the read, only the CDR3 DNA is kept; its 33 bases are in frame from base 1. The germline V gene yields MDHEN for CDR1 and SYDVKM for CDR2. V is cut by 4 bases and J by 9 bases, and the space between the germline ends is 7 bases. Overall study results and their limits: A later genetic analysis reported fewer N-insertions in productive TCRs among donors in an Asian-associated ancestry cluster than the approximately 700-donor mean. In a later genetic analysis, a missense DCLRE1C variant was associated with V-gene and J-gene trimming of TCR beta chains, and the association was replicated in an independent cohort. Some IMGT-functional V segments, including TRBV6-2 and TRBV6-3, could not be distinguished by the 87-base-pair reads and were therefore excluded. According to a later analysis, TCR association rates differed among HLA loci, with DRB1 alleles showing the most associated TCRs and HLA-C alleles showing the fewest. Correlated functional status among segregating V segments might reflect linkage disequilibrium, but an unknown experimental factor could not be ruled out. The earlier analysis of some 540 of the donors excluded approximately 15 rarely observed V segments, including chromosome 9 orphons, because counts were too low. At a false discovery rate of 0.05, a later analysis linked around 15,000 TCR beta sequences to specific HLA alleles. In both the original and validation cohorts, the classifier was reported to diagnose cytomegalovirus status with high specificity and sensitivity. A cluster of highly shared sequence variants was judged likely to represent a technical artifact of the sequencing pipeline. In an earlier analysis of some 550 of the donors, most TCR beta V segments were observed in productive rearrangements about 90% or about 30% of the time, broadly matching IMGT annotations. Several of the top co-occurrence clusters appeared to be linked to parvovirus B19, influenza, CMV and Epstein-Barr virus, according to a later analysis. When HLA alleles, especially DR and DQ, strongly co-occurred, attributing TCR associations to individual alleles was difficult. CMV serostatus was the only immune exposure information available for the cohort. The authors suggested that the approach could potentially be generalized to other disease states and immunological phenotypes. Because some donors lacked HLA typing at each locus, the association tests relied only on the typed subset. A later analysis found that HLA-associated TCR beta chains were more clonally expanded and had lower generation probabilities than equally common non-associated chains. This cohort had only TCR beta chains sequenced, and the lack of alpha or paired-chain data limited which features could be detected. A later analysis found that most CMV-associated TCR beta chains appeared HLA-restricted, with HLA associations seemingly driven largely by CMV exposure. While some public TCRs were present in many individuals, most TCR sequences turned up only very rarely across donors. Three of the identified cytomegalovirus-associated TCR beta chains were confirmed in vitro to be specific for cytomegalovirus antigens. A further reported finding was that TCR beta sequences accurately predicted the HLA-A and HLA-B alleles for most subjects in the first cohort. The presence/absence analyses assumed that sequencing depth was roughly uniform across donors, and that assumption may not be true. The study gave a list of under 200 TCR beta chains associated with cytomegalovirus.

The method was the immunoSEQ multiplex PCR assay. The multiplex PCR relied on a mix of 60 forward primers for TCR Vbeta segments and 13 reverse primers for TCR Jbeta segments. The CDR3 region of rearranged TCR beta genes was amplified from genomic DNA with a multiplex PCR assay. Amplified TCR beta libraries were sequenced as 87-base-pair reads on the Illumina HiSeq System. Per the original workflow: A later analysis tallied around 82 million unique TCR beta chains across the 640 or so repertoires, and around 9.9 million of those chains were shared by two or more donors. Raw reads were error-corrected and collapsed into unique sequences by a nearest-neighbor algorithm in which closely related sequences were merged to remove PCR and sequencing errors. Alignment of CDR3 sequences to IMGT reference sequences was used to assign V, D and J gene segments. For a sequence to be retained, a match of at least six nucleotides to both a V gene segment and a J gene segment was required. Rearrangements were classified as productive when the CDR3 lacked stop codons and remained in frame with V and J, and all other rearrangements were classified as non-productive. CDR3 was defined by IMGT convention, running from the second conserved V-encoded cysteine to the conserved J-encoded phenylalanine. The earlier analysis of 587 of the donors excluded any sequence lacking an unambiguous match to a single V gene segment. In an earlier analysis of 587 of the donors, a V segment was called functional when productive rearrangements were above 56.7%, and segregating when the standard deviation between donors exceeded 5%. A statistical classification framework was built for diagnosing cytomegalovirus status from the catalog of TCR beta chain sequences. In a later analysis, TCR nucleotide sequences were compared against IMGT/GENE-DB human TR gene sequences so that V and J genes could be assigned. A later analysis assigned CDR3 sequences and most-parsimonious VDJ recombination scenarios with the TCRdist pipeline. A later analysis defined each TCR beta chain by its CDR3 amino acid sequence plus V-gene family, and excluded reads lacking a unique V-gene family. To address suspected cross-contamination and a sequencing artifact, a later analysis removed 450 to 700 highly shared, low-generation-probability nucleotide sequences. In a later analysis, a clonal expansion index for each public chain was calculated from normalized within-repertoire ranks of inferred template counts. A later analysis computed generation probabilities with a VDJ recombination model fitted to out-of-frame rearrangements, and checked the results against IGoR. In a later analysis, TCR-TCR, TCR-HLA and TCR-CMV co-occurrence was scored with hypergeometric tests, and a repertoire-size bias correction was applied to TCR pairs. In a later analysis, false discovery rates were estimated by permuting HLA or CMV assignments 20 times. In a later analysis, co-occurring TCRs were grouped using DBSCAN, and TCRdist sequence similarity was added for clustering within HLA-allele-positive subsets. For co-occurrence clustering, repertoires with fewer than 30,000 or more than 120,000 public chains were excluded, along with four to six repertoires with anomalous nucleotide sharing. In TCRdb, the immuneACCESS table is reduced to in-frame sequences with V and J assigned. These tables do not hold every clone; where another copy was compared, an unresolved V gene accounts for under half, and the others remain unexplained. D and trimming come from the DNA, and the V and J calls and clone size come from that table. For this sample there are some 130,000 clones; roughly 62% appear just once. The ten most abundant clones make up 1.6% of the sample.

This clone has just a few counts. The target of this receptor is not known. It has no much larger one-base neighbor in the sample; base qualities were not kept. The sequenced sample was PBMCs. The rearranged segments are TRBV28 and TRBJ1-5; the D gene cannot be resolved reliably. The origin of this receptor is a young man in good health and CMV-seropositive. The DNA is as follows: TGTGCCAGCAGTTCGTCTCGGCCCCAGCATTTT. This yields the protein CASSSSRPQHF.